Here is one T cell receptor (beta chain) with its context. Its binding antigen is unknown. Base qualities are missing; no much larger clone stands one base away. The protocol used for the library was the immunoSEQ multiplex PCR assay. Imported from immuneACCESS, the table was reduced by TCRdb to in-frame sequences with V and J called. These copies leave out some clones; in studies compared against another copy, an unresolved V gene accounts for under half, and the cause of the remainder is not known. Recorded for this sample are roughly 95,000 clones; approximately 90% of them occurred a single time. Together, the top ten hold around 0.95% of the sample. The CDR1 and CDR2 encoded by the germline V gene are MNHEY and SVGEGT. The CDR3 measures 17 amino acids from cysteine to phenylalanine. CDR3 DNA only is kept here, 51 bases in frame from base 1. V sheds 8 bases and J sheds 1 base, leaving 21 bases between their ends.

The data were taken from a study of control samples from healthy donors and cancer patients (dated by TCRdb to 2018 to 2020). Sequenced input: blood. In this chain, TRBV6-2 or TRBV6-3 is recombined with TRBJ2-4; the D gene is perhaps TRBD2, on 6 matching bases. The receptor comes from a young woman in good health. The encoded CDR3 is CASGPGAGRIAKNIQYF. The DNA sequence follows: TGTGCCAGCGGCCCTGGGGCAGGGAGGATTGCCAAAAACATTCAGTACTTC.